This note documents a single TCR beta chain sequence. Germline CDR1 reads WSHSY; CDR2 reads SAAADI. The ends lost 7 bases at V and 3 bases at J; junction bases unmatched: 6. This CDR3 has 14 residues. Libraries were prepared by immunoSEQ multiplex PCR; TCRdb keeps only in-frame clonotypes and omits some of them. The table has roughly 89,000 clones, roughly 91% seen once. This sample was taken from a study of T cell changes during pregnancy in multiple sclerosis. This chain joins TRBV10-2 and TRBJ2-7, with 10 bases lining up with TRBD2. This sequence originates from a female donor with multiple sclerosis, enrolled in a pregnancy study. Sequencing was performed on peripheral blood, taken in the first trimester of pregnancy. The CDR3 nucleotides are TGCGCCAGCACCGAAGGGACTAGCGACTACGAGCAGTACTTC. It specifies CASTEGTSDYEQYF.